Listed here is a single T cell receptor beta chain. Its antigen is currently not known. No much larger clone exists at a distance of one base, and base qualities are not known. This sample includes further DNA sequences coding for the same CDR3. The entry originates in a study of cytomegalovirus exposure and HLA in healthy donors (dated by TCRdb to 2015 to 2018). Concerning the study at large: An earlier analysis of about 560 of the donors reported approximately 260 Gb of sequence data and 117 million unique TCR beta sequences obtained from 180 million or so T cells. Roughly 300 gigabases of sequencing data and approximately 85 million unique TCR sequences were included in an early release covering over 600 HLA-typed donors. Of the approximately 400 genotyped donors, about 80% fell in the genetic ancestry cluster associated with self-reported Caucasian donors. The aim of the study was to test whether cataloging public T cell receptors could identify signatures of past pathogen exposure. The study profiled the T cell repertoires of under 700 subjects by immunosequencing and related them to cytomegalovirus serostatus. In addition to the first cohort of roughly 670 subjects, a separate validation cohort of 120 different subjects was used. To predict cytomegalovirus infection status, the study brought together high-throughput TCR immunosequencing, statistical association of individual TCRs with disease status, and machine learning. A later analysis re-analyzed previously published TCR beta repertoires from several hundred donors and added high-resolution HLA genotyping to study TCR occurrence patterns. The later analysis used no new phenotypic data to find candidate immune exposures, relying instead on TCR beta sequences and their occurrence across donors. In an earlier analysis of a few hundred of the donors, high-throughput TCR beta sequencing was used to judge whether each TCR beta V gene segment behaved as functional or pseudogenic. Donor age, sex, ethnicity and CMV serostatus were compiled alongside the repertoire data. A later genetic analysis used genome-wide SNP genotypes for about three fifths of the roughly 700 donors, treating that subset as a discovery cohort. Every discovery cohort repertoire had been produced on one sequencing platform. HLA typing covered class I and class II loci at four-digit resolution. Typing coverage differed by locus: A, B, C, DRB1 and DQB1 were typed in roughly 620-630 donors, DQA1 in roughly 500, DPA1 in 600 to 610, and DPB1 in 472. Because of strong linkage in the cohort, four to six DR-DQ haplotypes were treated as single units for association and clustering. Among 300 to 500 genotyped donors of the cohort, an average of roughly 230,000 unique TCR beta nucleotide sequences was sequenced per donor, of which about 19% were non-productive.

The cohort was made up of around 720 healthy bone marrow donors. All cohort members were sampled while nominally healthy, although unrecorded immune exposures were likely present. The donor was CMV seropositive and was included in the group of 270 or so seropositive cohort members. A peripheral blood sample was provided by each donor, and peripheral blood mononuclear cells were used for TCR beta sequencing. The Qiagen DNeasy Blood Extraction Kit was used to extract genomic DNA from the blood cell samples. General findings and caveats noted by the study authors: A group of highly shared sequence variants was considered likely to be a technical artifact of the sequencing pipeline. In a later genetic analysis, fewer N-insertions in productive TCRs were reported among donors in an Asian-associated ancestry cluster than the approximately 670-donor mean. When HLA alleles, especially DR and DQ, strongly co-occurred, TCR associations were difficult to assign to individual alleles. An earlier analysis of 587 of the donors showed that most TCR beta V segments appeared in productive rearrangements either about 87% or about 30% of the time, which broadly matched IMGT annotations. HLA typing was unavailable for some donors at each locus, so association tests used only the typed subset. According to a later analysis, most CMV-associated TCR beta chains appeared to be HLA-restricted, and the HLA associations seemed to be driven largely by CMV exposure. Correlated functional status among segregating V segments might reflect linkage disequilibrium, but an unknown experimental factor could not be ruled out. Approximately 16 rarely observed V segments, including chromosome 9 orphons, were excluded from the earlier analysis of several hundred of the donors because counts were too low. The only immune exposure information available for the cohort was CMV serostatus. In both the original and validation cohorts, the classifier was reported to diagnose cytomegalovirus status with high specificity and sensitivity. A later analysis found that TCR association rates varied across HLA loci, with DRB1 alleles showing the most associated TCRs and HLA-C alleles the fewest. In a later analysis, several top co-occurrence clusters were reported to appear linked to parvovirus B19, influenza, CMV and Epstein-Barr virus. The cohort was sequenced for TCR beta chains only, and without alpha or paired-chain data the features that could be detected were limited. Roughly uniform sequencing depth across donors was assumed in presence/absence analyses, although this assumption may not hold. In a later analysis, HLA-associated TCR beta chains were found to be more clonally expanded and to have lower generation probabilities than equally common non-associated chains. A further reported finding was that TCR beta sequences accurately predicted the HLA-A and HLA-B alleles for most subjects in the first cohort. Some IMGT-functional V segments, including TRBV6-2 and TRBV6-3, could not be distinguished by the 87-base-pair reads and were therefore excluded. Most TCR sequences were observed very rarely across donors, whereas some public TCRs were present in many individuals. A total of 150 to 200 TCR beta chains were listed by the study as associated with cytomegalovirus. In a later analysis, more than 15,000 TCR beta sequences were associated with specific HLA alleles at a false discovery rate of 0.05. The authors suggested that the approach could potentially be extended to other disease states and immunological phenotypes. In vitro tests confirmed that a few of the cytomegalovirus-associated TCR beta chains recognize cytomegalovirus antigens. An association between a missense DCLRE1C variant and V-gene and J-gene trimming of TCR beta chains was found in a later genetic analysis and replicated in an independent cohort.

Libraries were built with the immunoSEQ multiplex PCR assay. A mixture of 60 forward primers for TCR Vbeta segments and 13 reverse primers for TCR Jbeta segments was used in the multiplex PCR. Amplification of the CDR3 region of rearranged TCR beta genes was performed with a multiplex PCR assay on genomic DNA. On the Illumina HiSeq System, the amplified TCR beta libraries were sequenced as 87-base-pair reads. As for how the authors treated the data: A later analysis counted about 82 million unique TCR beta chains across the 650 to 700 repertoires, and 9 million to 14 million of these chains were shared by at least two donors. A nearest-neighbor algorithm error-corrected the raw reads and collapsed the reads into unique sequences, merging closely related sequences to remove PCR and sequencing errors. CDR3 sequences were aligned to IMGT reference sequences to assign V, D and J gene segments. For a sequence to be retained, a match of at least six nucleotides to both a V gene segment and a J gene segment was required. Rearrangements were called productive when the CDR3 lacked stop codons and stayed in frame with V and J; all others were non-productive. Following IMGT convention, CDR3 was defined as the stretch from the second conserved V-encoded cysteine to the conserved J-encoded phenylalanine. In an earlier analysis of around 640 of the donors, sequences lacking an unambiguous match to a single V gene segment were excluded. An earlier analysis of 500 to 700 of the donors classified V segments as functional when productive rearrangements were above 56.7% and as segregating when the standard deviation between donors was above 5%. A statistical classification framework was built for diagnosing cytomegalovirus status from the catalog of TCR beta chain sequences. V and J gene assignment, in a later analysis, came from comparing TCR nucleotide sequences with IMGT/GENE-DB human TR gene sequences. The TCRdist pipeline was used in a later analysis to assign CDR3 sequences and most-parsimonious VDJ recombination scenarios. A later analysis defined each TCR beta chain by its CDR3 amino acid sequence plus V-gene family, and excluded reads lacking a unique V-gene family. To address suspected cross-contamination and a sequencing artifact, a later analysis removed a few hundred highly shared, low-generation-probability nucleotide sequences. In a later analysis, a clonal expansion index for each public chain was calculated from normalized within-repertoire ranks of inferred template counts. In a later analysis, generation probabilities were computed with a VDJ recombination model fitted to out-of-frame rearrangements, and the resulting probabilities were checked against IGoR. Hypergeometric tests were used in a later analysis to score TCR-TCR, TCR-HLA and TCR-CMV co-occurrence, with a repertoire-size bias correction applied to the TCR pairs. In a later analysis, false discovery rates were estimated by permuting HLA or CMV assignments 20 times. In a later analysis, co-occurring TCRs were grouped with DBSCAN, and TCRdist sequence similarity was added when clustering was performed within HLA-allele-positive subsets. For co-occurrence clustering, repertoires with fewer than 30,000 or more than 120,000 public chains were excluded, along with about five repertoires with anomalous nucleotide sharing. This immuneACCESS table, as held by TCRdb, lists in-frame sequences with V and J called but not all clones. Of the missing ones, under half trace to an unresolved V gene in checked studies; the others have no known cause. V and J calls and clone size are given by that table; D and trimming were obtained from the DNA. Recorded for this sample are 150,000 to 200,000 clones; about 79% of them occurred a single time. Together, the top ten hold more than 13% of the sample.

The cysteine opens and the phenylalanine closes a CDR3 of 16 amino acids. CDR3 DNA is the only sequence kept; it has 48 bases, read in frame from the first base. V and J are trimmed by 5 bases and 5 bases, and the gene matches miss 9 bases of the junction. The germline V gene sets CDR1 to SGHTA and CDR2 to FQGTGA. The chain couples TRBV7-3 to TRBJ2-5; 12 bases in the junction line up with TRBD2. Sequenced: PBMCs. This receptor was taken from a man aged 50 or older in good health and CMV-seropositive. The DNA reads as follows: TGTGCCAGCAGCCCTCTAGCGGGGGGGCGTTTTGAGACCCAGTACTTC. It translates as CASSPLAGGRFETQYF.